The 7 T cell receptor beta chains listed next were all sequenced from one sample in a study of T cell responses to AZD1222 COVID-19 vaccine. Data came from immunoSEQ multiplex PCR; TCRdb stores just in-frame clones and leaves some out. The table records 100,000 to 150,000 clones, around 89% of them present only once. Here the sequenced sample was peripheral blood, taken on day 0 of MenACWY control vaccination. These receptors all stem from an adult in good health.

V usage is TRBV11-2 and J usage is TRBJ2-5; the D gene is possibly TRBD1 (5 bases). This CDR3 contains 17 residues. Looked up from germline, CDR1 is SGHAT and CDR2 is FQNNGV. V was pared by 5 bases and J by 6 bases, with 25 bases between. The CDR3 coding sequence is TGTGCCAGCAGCACCATCCCTAGGGGCGTGCGTGGGCAGACCCAGTACTTC. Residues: CASSTIPRGVRGQTQYF.

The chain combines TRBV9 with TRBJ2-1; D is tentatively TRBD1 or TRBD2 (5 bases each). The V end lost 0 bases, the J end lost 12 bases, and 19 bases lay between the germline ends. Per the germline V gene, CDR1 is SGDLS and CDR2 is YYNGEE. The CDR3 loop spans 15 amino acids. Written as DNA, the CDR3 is TGTGCCAGCAGCGTAGGATACGGGACCTCCTTTGGGCAGTTCTTC. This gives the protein CASSVGYGTSFGQFF.

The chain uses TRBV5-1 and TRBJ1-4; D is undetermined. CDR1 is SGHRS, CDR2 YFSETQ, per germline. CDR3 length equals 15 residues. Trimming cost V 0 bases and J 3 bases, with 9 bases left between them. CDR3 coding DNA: TGCGCCAGCAGCTTGGTGGGGTCGTCTAATGAAAAACTGTTTTTT. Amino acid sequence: CASSLVGSSNEKLFF. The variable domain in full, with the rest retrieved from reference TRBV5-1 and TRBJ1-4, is KAGVTQTPRYLIKTRGQQVTLSCSPISGHRSVSWYQQTPGQGLQFLFEYFSETQRNKGNFPGRFSGRQFSNSRSEMNVSTLELGDSALYLCASSLVGSSNEKLFFGSGTQLSVL.

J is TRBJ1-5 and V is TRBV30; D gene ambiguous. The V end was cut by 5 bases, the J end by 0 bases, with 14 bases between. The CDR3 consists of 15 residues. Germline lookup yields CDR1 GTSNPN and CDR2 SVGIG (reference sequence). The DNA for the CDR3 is TGTGCCTGGGGGGTAGGAGGCTATAGCAATCAGCCCCAGCATTTT. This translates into CAWGVGGYSNQPQHF.

The CDR3 protein is CASSLIGTDGYTF. The CDR3 nucleotides read TGTGCCAGCAGCTTGATCGGGACAGATGGCTACACCTTC. This chain connects TRBV5-4 to TRBJ1-2; 7 bases line up with TRBD1. The V segment lost 1 base and the J segment 6 bases; nucleotides outside the gene matches: 3. The CDR3 runs 13 residues. Germline assignment: CDR1 SGHNT and CDR2 YYREEE (reference sequence).

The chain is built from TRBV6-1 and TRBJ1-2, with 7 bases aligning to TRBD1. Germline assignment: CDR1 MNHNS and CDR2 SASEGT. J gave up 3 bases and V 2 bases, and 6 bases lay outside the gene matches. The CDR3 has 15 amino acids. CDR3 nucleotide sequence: TGTGCCAGCAGTGAATTGAGACAGGGTGACTATGGCTACACCTTC. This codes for CASSELRQGDYGYTF.

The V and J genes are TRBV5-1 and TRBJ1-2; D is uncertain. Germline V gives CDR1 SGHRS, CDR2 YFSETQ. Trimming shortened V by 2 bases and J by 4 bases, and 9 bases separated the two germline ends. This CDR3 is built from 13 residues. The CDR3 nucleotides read TGCGCCAGCAGCTTTGACACCGGCTATGGCTACACCTTC. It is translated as CASSFDTGYGYTF.